This T cell receptor beta chain was profiled in a study of immune characterization of retroperitoneal liposarcoma. The CDR3 runs 18 residues. Per germline, CDR1 MNHNS and CDR2 SASEGT. TCRdb re-called the PCR reads with MiXCR, one entry per CDR3 protein. The sample contains approximately 7,100 distinct CDR3 sequences, around 30% of which appear only once. Note on this clonotype: One junction end does not reproduce the germline sequence, and a read error may be involved.

The receptor was derived from a female donor with retroperitoneal liposarcoma. V gene TRBV6-1 combines with J gene TRBJ2-5; 11 bases align to TRBD1. Near its end, the DNA agrees better with TRBJ2-7, so the J call may be wrong. The sequenced sample consisted of tumor tissue. CDR3 protein: CASSEGQGAIPFSYEQYF. In DNA, the CDR3 is TGTGCCAGCAGCGAAGGACAGGGGGCGATCCCTTTCTCCTACGAGCAGTACTTC.